The clone carrying this T cell receptor (beta chain) was detected many times. This sample is part of a study of T cells after yellow fever vaccination. One entry per CDR3 protein results from TCRdb running MiXCR on the 5' RACE reads. Altogether around 47,000 distinct CDR3 sequences are present, 6.8% being singletons, with the ten largest covering approximately 16%. V shed 11 bases and J shed 2 bases, with 6 bases lying between them. The CDR3 runs 11 residues. The sample here was CD8+ T cells not binding an NS4B(214-222) dextramer, sorted from PBMCs, taken 45 days after the yellow fever booster vaccination. V usage is TRBV12-3 or TRBV12-4 and J usage is TRBJ2-2; D not certain. The clonotype comes from a man aged 25 to 40 who received the YFV17D yellow fever vaccine. The CDR3 DNA is TGTGCCGCAGGAAACACCGGGGAGCTGTTTTTT. It is translated as CAAGNTGELFF.